The 18 T cell receptor beta chains below all came from one sample that was sequenced in a study of cytomegalovirus exposure and HLA in healthy donors. This PCR relied on a set of 60 Vbeta primers and 13 Jbeta primers. Some clones are missing from TCRdb's copy, which holds only in-frame ones; the method was immunoSEQ multiplex PCR. Recorded here are around 140,000 clones; the top ten clones represent approximately 1.6%. Material: PBMCs. The receptors shown here come from a woman between 35 and 50 years old in good health and CMV-seropositive.

The chain carries TRBV5-1 and TRBJ1-5; a weak D match, TRBD1 (5 bases). The germline CDR1 and CDR2 sequences are SGHRS and YFSETQ. The CDR3 extends over 14 amino acids. V lost 4 bases to trimming and J lost 2 bases, with 10 bases between them. CDR3 in DNA: TGCGCCAGCAGCACCGACAGCCGCAATCAGCCCCAGCATTTT. This gives the protein CASSTDSRNQPQHF.

The chain combines TRBV5-1 with TRBJ2-3; no definite D call. Trimming shortened V by 2 bases and J by 0 bases, and 10 bases separated the two germline ends. Germline V CDR1 and CDR2: SGHRS, YFSETQ. This CDR3 contains 15 residues. The CDR3 sequence: CASSLSEPSTDTQYF. As DNA, the CDR3 is TGCGCCAGCAGCTTAAGCGAACCTAGCACAGATACGCAGTATTTT.

Here the CDR3 DNA reads TGTGCCAGCAGTGCTAGCGGGAGTCCTGGCCATGAGCAGTTCTTC. This encodes CASSASGSPGHEQFF. The chain is built from TRBV28 and TRBJ2-1; TRBD2 matches 10 bases. Germline trimming cut 5 bases from V and 8 bases from J; bases unmatched to any gene: 9. Germline assignment: CDR1 MDHEN and CDR2 SYDVKM. The CDR3 length is 15 residues.

The J gene is TRBJ2-7, the V gene TRBV6-7; the D gene is possibly TRBD2 (5 bases). TRBV6-7 is reported as an ORF; its role is uncertain. V gave up 1 base and J gave up 9 bases, with 10 bases separating them. The CDR3 runs 12 residues. This CDR3 reads CASSYYSEGQYF. The CDR3 DNA is TGTGCCAGCAGTTACTACTCCGAGGGGCAGTACTTC.

V and J are TRBV6-5 and TRBJ2-5; possible D gene TRBD2, 6 bases. The end of the DNA aligns better with TRBJ2-7, so the J call may be wrong. The length of the CDR3 is 14 residues. The V gene's germline CDR1 is MNHEY and CDR2 SVGAGI. The DNA for the CDR3 is TGTGCCAGCAGTCAATACGCCCGGGGGAACGAGCAGTACTTC. Its protein product is CASSQYARGNEQYF.

The chain combines TRBV7-2 with TRBJ2-3; 9 bases match TRBD2. The CDR3 runs to 16 residues. Looked up from germline, CDR1 is SGHTA and CDR2 is FQGNSA. The junction had 3 bases not matched to a gene; V was cut back by 1 base and J by 1 base. CDR3 nucleotide sequence: TGTGCCAGCAGCTTAGTTCGACTAGCGGGCACAGATACGCAGTATTTT. Translation gives CASSLVRLAGTDTQYF.

The chain couples TRBV9 to TRBJ2-2; 10 positions agree with TRBD2. V shed 0 bases and J 1 base; nucleotides not matched to a gene: 6. The CDR3 runs 18 residues. Germline V lookup: CDR1 SGDLS, CDR2 YYNGEE. The CDR3 sequence: CASSVAPSGRGNTGELFF. CDR3 sequence (DNA): TGTGCCAGCAGCGTAGCTCCTAGCGGGAGAGGGAACACCGGGGAGCTGTTTTTT.

The V gene is TRBV2, the J gene TRBJ1-1; D possibly corresponds to TRBD1 (5 bases). Germline V gene data show CDR1 as SNHLY and CDR2 as FYNNEI. V lost 3 bases and J lost 3, with 14 bases in between. The CDR3 is 15 residues long. The CDR3 loop reads CASSEFRGGDTEAFF. The DNA of the CDR3 is TGTGCCAGCAGTGAGTTTAGGGGCGGCGACACTGAAGCTTTCTTT.

Regarding this clone: Other DNA sequences of this sample code for an identical CDR3. The rearrangement links TRBV19 to TRBJ1-5; D ambiguous. The CDR3 length is 13 residues. Germline V gives CDR1 LNHDA, CDR2 SQIVND (reference sequence). V lost 3 bases and J lost 1, with 4 bases in between. CDR3 DNA sequence: TGTGCCAGTAGTATCGAGAGCAATCAGCCCCAGCATTTT. The encoded protein is CASSIESNQPQHF.

The chain carries TRBV2 and TRBJ1-5; possibly TRBD1 for D (6 bases). From germline, CDR1 is SNHLY and CDR2 FYNNEI. V was cut by 5 bases and J by 0 bases, with 11 bases left in between. CDR3 length: 15 residues. The CDR3 nucleotides read TGTGCCAGCAGTCCCGACAGGTATAGCAATCAGCCCCAGCATTTT. This encodes CASSPDRYSNQPQHF.

CDR3 sequence: CASSVALRSTDTQYF. For the CDR3, the DNA is TGTGCCAGCAGCGTAGCCCTCCGGAGCACAGATACGCAGTATTTT. The chain combines TRBV9 with TRBJ2-3; D not certain. Trimming left V 0 bases short and J 0 bases short, with 8 bases between. Germline CDR1 is SGDLS and CDR2 is YYNGEE. The length of the CDR3 is 15 residues.

The CDR3 DNA reads TGCGCCAGCAGCTTGGAGGGCGGGGCCTCCTACAATGAGCAGTTCTTC. This translates into CASSLEGGASYNEQFF. This rearrangement joins TRBV5-1 to TRBJ2-1, with D possibly being TRBD2 (6 bases). The CDR3 loop spans 16 amino acids. V was cut by 0 bases and J by 0 bases, with 10 bases left in between. Germline CDR1 is SGHRS and CDR2 is YFSETQ.

The chain has TRBV5-1 and TRBJ2-2; D uncertain. From germline, CDR1 is SGHRS and CDR2 YFSETQ. Trimming took off 4 bases at V and 4 bases at J, with 17 bases between the two ends. There are 16 residues in the CDR3. The CDR3 is CASSPAGQVVTGELFF. The CDR3 DNA follows: TGCGCCAGCAGCCCTGCTGGGCAGGTGGTCACCGGGGAGCTGTTTTTT.

This chain connects TRBV10-3 to TRBJ2-7; D is undetermined. V was cut by 3 bases and J by 3 bases, with 6 bases left in between. This CDR3 contains 12 residues. The V gene's germline CDR1 is ENHRY and CDR2 SYGVKD. DNA for the CDR3: TGTGCCATCAGTGATTACAACTACGAGCAGTACTTC. This encodes CAISDYNYEQYF.

This chain connects TRBV18 to TRBJ2-6; the D is unclear. Germline V CDR1 and CDR2: KGHSH, LQKENI. The V and J ends lost 3 bases and 4 bases respectively, with 7 bases between them. CDR3 length: 14 amino acids. CDR3 protein: CASSPLAGANVLTF. CDR3 nucleotide sequence: TGTGCCAGCTCACCTTTAGCAGGGGCCAACGTCCTGACTTTC.

The chain carries TRBV5-4 and TRBJ2-7; 11 nucleotides agree with TRBD2. Germline V gives CDR1 SGHNT, CDR2 YYREEE (reference sequence). V dropped 5 bases and J dropped 2; count of bases not matched to a gene: 21. This CDR3 comprises 20 residues. As DNA, the CDR3 is TGTGCCAGCAGTAGACCCGTGTCCGGGACTAGCGGACCTAGACCCTACGAGCAGTACTTC. Its protein is CASSRPVSGTSGPRPYEQYF. Together with reference TRBV5-4 and TRBJ2-7, the CDR3 gives the full variable domain: ETGVTQSPTHLIKTRGQQVTLRCSSQSGHNTVSWYQQALGQGPQFIFQYYREEENGRGNFPPRFSGLQFPNYSSELNVNALELDDSALYLCASSRPVSGTSGPRPYEQYFGPGTRLTVT.

This chain uses TRBV18 with TRBJ2-3; possibly TRBD2 for D (6 bases). CDR3 length equals 17 residues. V gave up 2 bases and J gave up 3 bases, with 18 bases separating them. The germline CDR1 and CDR2 sequences are KGHSH and LQKENI. The CDR3 loop reads CASSPLHLAGNTDTQYF. The DNA of the CDR3 is TGTGCCAGCTCACCATTACATCTTGCGGGGAATACAGATACGCAGTATTTT.

CDR3 amino acids: CSGGGHTEAFF. The CDR3 bases are TGCAGTGGCGGGGGGCACACTGAAGCTTTCTTT. V and J are TRBV20-1 and TRBJ1-1; D is perhaps TRBD1 (6 bases). The germline CDR1 and CDR2 sequences are DFQATT and SNEGSKA (reference sequence). V lost 7 bases and J 3 bases, leaving 9 bases between the germline ends. This CDR3 is 11 amino acids long.